A selection of T cell receptor beta chains follows, all from one sample in a study of T cells after yellow fever vaccination. A single record per CDR3 protein comes from TCRdb applying MiXCR to the 5' RACE reads. The profile covers roughly 85,000 distinct CDR3 sequences, with 13% appearing a single time and roughly 24% taken by the ten largest. The sequencing used CD8+ T cells not binding an NS4B(214-222) dextramer, sorted from PBMCs, collected less than 25 days after the first yellow fever vaccination. Receptor source: a man between 18 and 29 years old who received the YFV17D yellow fever vaccine. Each CDR3 is given with its conserved first and last residue. The D gene is left open where the match is weak.

>TRBD1|TRBV28|15
CASSFGDRDAETQYF
>-|TRBV7-8|19
CASSLVGGGLGLARETQYF
>TRBD2|TRBV6-2/TRBV6-3|15
CASSPGTTNTGELFF
>-|TRBV4-3|17
CASSQGYGFGQGETQYF
>-|TRBV6-5|15
CASSYSPGASYGYTF
>TRBD1|TRBV11-2|15
CASSSGQGDDQPQHF
>-|TRBV12-3/TRBV12-4|14
CASSFRSISEKLFF
>-|TRBV28|11
CASSFSQEQFF
>-|TRBV5-1|14
CASSFQGPNTEAFF
>-|TRBV5-6|13
CASSLGPNNEQFF
>-|TRBV4-3|14
CASSQETLVAEAFF
>TRBD2|TRBV6-4|15
CASSASGGSCNEQFF
>-|TRBV20-1|15
CSAREVQGASEKLFF
>-|TRBV4-1|15
CASSQVVRGQETQYF
>TRBD1|TRBV11-3|12
CASGGTGGTQYF
>TRBD1|TRBV25-1|15
CASSDLTGGKTEAFF
>-|TRBV7-3|15
CASSLGHGEVGIQYF
>-|TRBV5-4|13
CASSFPDQETQYF
>-|TRBV19|13
CASRSYSHQPQHF
>TRBD1|TRBV5-5|15
CASSLGQGESSPLHF
>-|TRBV7-8|15
CASSPRGGPMGGYTF
>-|TRBV12-3/TRBV12-4|16
CASSLAVSGVIDEQYF
>-|TRBV9|15
CASTSRMADTDTQYF
>TRBD2|TRBV29-1|16
CSVEGGGAGSSYEQYF
>TRBD2|TRBV7-2|16
CASSLVPSGATDTQYF
>TRBD1|TRBV10-3|15
CAISEDRVAYNEQFF
>TRBD2|TRBV7-3|16
CASSTSGGSNTGELFF